Below are 18 T cell receptor beta chains sequenced from a single sample in a study of OX40 agonist ivuxolimab in advanced cancers. Assay: immunoSEQ multiplex PCR; the TCRdb copy retains only in-frame clones and omits some. The sample includes under 85,000 clones, more than 70% of them seen just once. The source was CD4+ or CD8+ T cells sorted from blood, collected in a trial of the OX40 agonist ivuxolimab. All receptors come from an adult with an advanced solid tumor such as melanoma, head and neck, liver or kidney cancer.

The gene calls are TRBV5-1 and TRBJ2-3; tentatively, D is TRBD1 or TRBD2 (5 bases each). Germline CDR1 is SGHRS and CDR2 is YFSETQ. The CDR3 has 14 residues. The CDR3, as DNA: TGCGCTACAGCAGTGGGGGATCTCCCAGATACGCAGTATTTT. Residues: CATAVGDLPDTQYF.

This clone was recorded only once. The V gene is TRBV6-5, the J gene TRBJ1-1; D might be TRBD1 (6 bases). CDR1 and CDR2 from the germline V gene are MNHEY and SVGAGI. The CDR3 consists of 12 residues. The V end lost 9 bases, the J end lost 0 bases, and 8 bases lay between the germline ends. The CDR3 loop is CASGQLNTEAFF. The CDR3 DNA follows: TGTGCCAGTGGACAGCTGAACACTGAAGCTTTCTTT.

The chain employs TRBV2 and TRBJ2-7; either TRBD1 or TRBD2 may supply D (5 bases each). Trimming took 3 bases from V and 2 from J, leaving 17 bases between them. Per the germline V gene, CDR1 is SNHLY and CDR2 is FYNNEI. The CDR3 has 16 amino acids. The CDR3 loop reads CASSEVGQGSAYEQYF. The DNA for the CDR3 is TGTGCCAGCAGTGAGGTGGGGCAGGGTAGCGCCTACGAGCAGTACTTC.

This clone was seen once. This rearrangement joins TRBV6-5 to TRBJ1-2, with TRBD1 as a possible D gene (5 bases). V lost 5 bases and J 2 bases, leaving 9 bases between the germline ends. The CDR3 consists of 13 residues. Germline values: CDR1 MNHEY, CDR2 SVGAGI. The DNA of the CDR3 is TGTGCCAGCAGTGAACAGGAAAACTATGGCTACACCTTC. It specifies CASSEQENYGYTF.

J is TRBJ2-2 and V is TRBV29-1, with 10 bases matching TRBD1. The CDR3 runs 15 residues. Germline V CDR1 and CDR2: SQVTM, ANQGSEA. V lost 6 bases to trimming and J lost 5 bases; unmatched junction nucleotides: 9. CDR3 region: CSVKEPGQGTGELFF. The DNA for the CDR3 is TGCAGCGTCAAAGAACCGGGACAGGGGACCGGGGAGCTGTTTTTT.

J is TRBJ1-2 and V is TRBV6-1; the match to TRBD1 covers 8 bases. Germline loops: CDR1 MNHNS, CDR2 SASEGT. This CDR3 has 15 amino acids. V trimming: 2 bases; J trimming: 4 bases; junction bases outside the gene matches: 6. DNA of the CDR3: TGTGCCAGCAGTGAACGGACAGGGAGCGGCTATGGCTACACCTTC. Amino acid sequence: CASSERTGSGYGYTF.

The rearrangement links TRBV10-3 to TRBJ2-7; no clear D gene. Germline V gene sequence: CDR1 ENHRY, CDR2 SYGVKD. The V gene lost 1 base and the J gene lost 1 base, with 5 bases spanning the gap. The CDR3 is made up of 13 amino acids. The chain's CDR3 is CAISEFGSYEQYF. Here the CDR3 DNA reads TGTGCCATCAGTGAGTTCGGTTCCTACGAGCAGTACTTC.

The genes are TRBV29-1 and TRBJ2-5, with D hard to call. There are 17 residues in the CDR3. CDR1 and CDR2 from the germline V gene are SQVTM and ANQGSEA. V lost 2 bases and J lost 4, with 23 bases in between. The CDR3 sequence: CSVEISRSLPSRETQYF. The CDR3 coding sequence is TGCAGCGTTGAAATTAGTAGGAGTTTGCCATCCCGAGAGACCCAGTACTTC.

The chain uses TRBV20-1 and TRBJ2-3; no definite D call. Germline loops: CDR1 DFQATT, CDR2 SNEGSKA (reference sequence). The CDR3 runs to 11 residues. Trimming cost V 3 bases and J 3 bases, with 4 bases left between them. CDR3 protein: CSASMTDTQYF. CDR3 sequence (DNA): TGCAGTGCTAGTATGACAGATACGCAGTATTTT.

This clone has only one observation. The rearrangement links TRBV2 to TRBJ2-5; no clear D gene. The CDR3 contains 15 residues. V dropped 1 base and J dropped 0 bases, with 9 bases sitting between them. Germline assignment: CDR1 SNHLY and CDR2 FYNNEI. Here the CDR3 reads CASSEVGRYQETQYF. As DNA, the CDR3 is TGTGCCAGCAGTGAAGTCGGCCGGTACCAAGAGACCCAGTACTTC.

The chain has TRBV29-1 and TRBJ2-7; TRBD2 matches at 8 bases. The CDR3 has 14 amino acids. With V trimmed by 7 bases and J by 0 bases, 8 bases remained unmatched. Germline V gene lookup returns CDR1 SQVTM and CDR2 ANQGSEA. The CDR3: CSAGGEYYSYEQYF. DNA of the CDR3: TGCAGCGCCGGGGGGGAATATTACTCCTACGAGCAGTACTTC.

The chain uses TRBV2 and TRBJ2-1; 9 bases match TRBD1. The CDR3 sequence is 12 residues long. CDR1 and CDR2 from the germline V gene are SNHLY and FYNNEI. V was clipped by 6 bases and J by 7 bases; unmatched bases: 1. This chain's CDR3 is CASRDRGNEQFF. The CDR3 coding sequence is TGTGCCAGCAGGGACAGGGGAAATGAGCAGTTCTTC. The entire variable domain, with the rest obtained from reference TRBV2 and TRBJ2-1, is as follows: EPEVTQTPSHQVTQMGQEVILRCVPISNHLYFYWYRQILGQKVEFLVSFYNNEISEKSEIFDDQFSVERPDGSNFTLKIRSTKLEDSAMYFCASRDRGNEQFFGPGTRLTVL.

The chain couples TRBV6-5 to TRBJ2-5, with TRBD2 matching 9 bases. The CDR3 consists of 13 residues. Germline values: CDR1 MNHEY, CDR2 SVGAGI. Germline trimming cut 5 bases from V and 4 bases from J; bases unmatched to any gene: 2. CDR3 in amino acids: CASSRGLAETQYF. The CDR3 DNA is TGTGCCAGCAGTAGGGGACTAGCAGAGACCCAGTACTTC.

A single count supports this clone. The genes are TRBV10-3 and TRBJ1-5; D possibly corresponds to TRBD1 (5 bases). V lost 0 bases to trimming and J lost 5 bases, with 14 bases between them. Germline CDR1 is ENHRY and CDR2 is SYGVKD. The CDR3 length is 16 residues. Here the CDR3 reads CAISESKAGDHQPQHF. The CDR3 DNA sequence: TGTGCCATCAGTGAGTCGAAGGCCGGGGACCATCAGCCCCAGCATTTT.

The CDR3 DNA is TGTGCCAGCAGCTTGAACCCAGGGTGGTATGGCTACACCTTC. The encoded protein is CASSLNPGWYGYTF. The chain is built from TRBV5-4 and TRBJ1-2, with a tentative D call TRBD1 (5 bases). The CDR3 extends over 14 amino acids. Germline V gene sequence: CDR1 SGHNT, CDR2 YYREEE (reference sequence). V lost 1 base and J lost 5, with 12 bases in between.

The V gene is TRBV18, the J gene TRBJ1-1; D is uncertain. V was clipped by 3 bases and J by 5 bases, with 13 bases between them. This CDR3 region has 14 residues. CDR1 and CDR2 from the germline V gene are KGHSH and LQKENI. In nucleotides, the CDR3 is TGTGCCAGCTCACCCCGAACTGGGCGAACTGAAGCTTTCTTT. Translating it yields CASSPRTGRTEAFF.

This clone was seen once. The genes are TRBV27 and TRBJ1-5; D possibly corresponds to TRBD1 (5 bases). CDR1 and CDR2 (germline): MNHEY, SMNVEV (reference sequence). There are 15 residues in the CDR3. The germline V and J ends were trimmed by 5 bases and 3 bases, with 14 bases remaining between them. DNA for the CDR3: TGTGCCAGCAGTCAAACGGGACGGAACAATCAGCCCCAGCATTTT. Its protein product is CASSQTGRNNQPQHF.

The CDR3: CASSLTGTGNEQYF. Written as DNA, the CDR3 is TGTGCCAGCAGCTTAACTGGGACAGGGAACGAGCAGTACTTC. This chain joins TRBV7-3 and TRBJ2-7; TRBD1 matches 9 bases. The CDR3 has 14 amino acids. V shed 0 bases and J 5 bases; nucleotides not matched to a gene: 2. Germline V gives CDR1 SGHTA, CDR2 FQGTGA.